The rows below give T cell receptor beta chains drawn from one sample of a study of Ad26.COV2.S vaccination and SARS-CoV-2 variants. Only in-frame clones appear in the TCRdb table, and some are missing; sequencing was by immunoSEQ multiplex PCR. Altogether 350,000 to 500,000 clones are present, around 91% being singletons, with the ten largest covering around 4.2%. Sequences were derived from peripheral blood, sampled in a trial of Ad26.COV2.S vaccine versus placebo. These TCRs come from a person aged 18-65 years who received the Ad26.COV2.S COVID-19 vaccine or a placebo. CDR3s include the opening cysteine and the closing phenylalanine or tryptophan. The order of the fields is J gene, V gene, clone size, D gene, CDR3 DNA, CDR3 protein. D genes are given only for firm matches. Only part of the rows carry a size: once, few, many, or a class if the clone is expanded.

TRBJ2-5	TRBV24-1	.	.	TGTGCCACCAGTGATCACCGGGACCCCAAAGGCACCCAGTACTTC	CATSDHRDPKGTQYF
TRBJ2-1	TRBV7-9	.	.	TGTGCCAGCAGCCTGTGGGTTACAAATGAGCAGTTCTTC	CASSLWVTNEQFF
TRBJ2-1	TRBV3-1/TRBV3-2	.	TRBD2	TGTGCCAGCAGCCAGGTTCCAGCGGGAGCCTACAATGAGCAGTTCTTC	CASSQVPAGAYNEQFF
TRBJ2-7	TRBV7-9	.	.	TGTGCCAGCAGCCCGGACTTCCCCTACGAGCAGTACTTC	CASSPDFPYEQYF
TRBJ2-3	TRBV5-6	.	.	TGTGCCAGCAGTCTGGGTGCGAGGGGGTCAGATACGCAGTATTTT	CASSLGARGSDTQYF
TRBJ1-3	TRBV6-1	.	TRBD1	TGTGCCAGCAGTGTCACAGGGGCACCTTCCTCTGGAAACACCATATATTTT	CASSVTGAPSSGNTIYF
TRBJ2-2	TRBV4-2	.	TRBD2	TGTGCCAGCAGCCAAGATAAGGGAGGGGATGGCACCGGGGAGCTGTTTTTT	CASSQDKGGDGTGELFF
TRBJ1-3	TRBV7-3	.	.	TGTGCCAGCAGCTTAACGGCCGGAAACACCATATATTTT	CASSLTAGNTIYF
TRBJ1-6	TRBV4-3	.	.	TGCGCCAGCAGCCAAGAGGATGGGGGCTCCTATAATTCACCCCTCCACTTT	CASSQEDGGSYNSPLHF
TRBJ2-7	TRBV24-1	once	TRBD2	TGTGCCACCTCTAGCGGGAGGGCGTCGAGCGAGCAGTACTTC	CATSSGRASSEQYF
TRBJ2-1	TRBV24-1	once	TRBD2	TGTGCCACCAGTGATAACACCGGGACTAGGAACAATGAGCAGTTCTTC	CATSDNTGTRNNEQFF
TRBJ1-2	TRBV28	once	.	TGTGCCAGCAGTTCGACTACAGGGAATGGCTACACCTTC	CASSSTTGNGYTF
TRBJ2-7	TRBV9	.	.	TGTGCCTTCTCCCTGGGGGGCAGATCCTCCTACGAGCAGTACTTC	CAFSLGGRSSYEQYF
TRBJ2-7	TRBV28	.	TRBD1	TGTGCCAGTGGGACAGGGGTTCCCGAGCAGTACTTC	CASGTGVPEQYF
TRBJ2-1	TRBV27	.	.	TGTGCCAGCAGCCCGCGACTGGGGTTTGGCAATGAGCAGTTCTTC	CASSPRLGFGNEQFF
TRBJ2-5	TRBV28	.	.	TGTGCCAGCAGTGGCAGGGGTGGGGAGACCCAGTACTTC	CASSGRGGETQYF
TRBJ2-5	TRBV2	.	TRBD2	TGTGCCAGCAGTGAAAAGTGGCTAGCGGGAGGGCCGAGGAACCAAGAGACCCAGTACTTC	CASSEKWLAGGPRNQETQYF
TRBJ1-1	TRBV6-2/TRBV6-3	.	.	TGTGCCAGCAGTTATCCCGGGGGCGGTGAAGCTTTCTTT	CASSYPGGGEAFF
TRBJ2-3	TRBV3-1/TRBV3-2	.	TRBD2	TGTGCCAGCAGCCGCGCCGGGACTAGCGCTTCAGATACGCAGTATTTT	CASSRAGTSASDTQYF
TRBJ2-4	TRBV19	.	.	TGTGCCAGTAGTTACCGGACAGAAACAGCCAAAAACATTCAGTACTTC	CASSYRTETAKNIQYF
TRBJ2-5	TRBV5-5	.	.	TGTGCCAGCGAGCGGATCCAAGAGACCCAGTACTTC	CASERIQETQYF
TRBJ2-3	TRBV5-1	.	.	TGCGCCAGCTCAGGGGGGGGCACAGATACGCAGTATTTT	CASSGGGTDTQYF
TRBJ2-3	TRBV5-4	.	.	TGTGCCAGCAGCTTGAATCCTAGTTCAGATACGCAGTATTTT	CASSLNPSSDTQYF
TRBJ2-7	TRBV16	.	.	TGTGCCAGCAGCCCCCTCTCTGGGGCCTACGAGCAGTACTTC	CASSPLSGAYEQYF
TRBJ2-7	TRBV4-2	.	.	TGTGCCAGCAGCCAAGATCTTACTAGCAGTGACTACGAGCAGTACTTC	CASSQDLTSSDYEQYF
TRBJ2-5	TRBV7-8	once	TRBD1	TGTGCCAGCAGCCCACTAGCTTTGGGACAGGGTGGGCAAGAGACCCAGTACTTC	CASSPLALGQGGQETQYF
TRBJ2-7	TRBV18	.	.	TGTGCCAGCTCACCACCTCGGGGTTCTCCTAGCTCCTACGAGCAGTACTTC	CASSPPRGSPSSYEQYF
TRBJ2-3	TRBV9	.	TRBD2	TGTGCCAGCAGCTTCCACTCTAGCGGGACAGATACGCAGTATTTT	CASSFHSSGTDTQYF
TRBJ2-4	TRBV7-9	.	.	TGTGCCAGCAGCACTGGTGTAGCGCGAAAAAACATTCAGTACTTC	CASSTGVARKNIQYF
TRBJ2-7	TRBV7-9	.	TRBD1	TGTGCCAGCAGCTTAGGACAGGGGGGAGGCATCTCCTACGAGCAGTACTTC	CASSLGQGGGISYEQYF
TRBJ2-3	TRBV11-3	.	.	TGTGCCAGCAGCTTAGCCAGGGGATCAGATACGCAGTATTTT	CASSLARGSDTQYF
TRBJ2-2	TRBV7-2	.	TRBD2	TGTGCCAGCAGCTTAGTACCCGGACTAGCTGGCACCGGGGAGCTGTTTTTT	CASSLVPGLAGTGELFF
TRBJ2-6	TRBV6-5	.	.	TGTGCCAGCAGCGACAAGGCCTCTGGGGCCAACGTCCTGACTTTC	CASSDKASGANVLTF
TRBJ1-4	TRBV5-1	.	TRBD1	TGCGCCAGCAGACATGGACAGGGGGCGACTAATGAAAAACTGTTTTTT	CASRHGQGATNEKLFF
TRBJ2-5	TRBV9	.	.	TGTGCCAGCAGCGTAGACGGGTTCGAGACCCAGTACTTC	CASSVDGFETQYF
TRBJ1-5	TRBV19	.	.	TGTGCCAGTAGTATACGAGGGAACAGCAATCAGCCCCAGCATTTT	CASSIRGNSNQPQHF
TRBJ2-7	TRBV7-8	.	.	TGTGCCAGCAGCCTCGCCCTGCGGGACCCCTCCCTAACCCACGAGCAGTACTTC	CASSLALRDPSLTHEQYF
TRBJ2-3	TRBV7-6	.	TRBD2	TGTGCCAGCAGCTTATCCCCCCCCGGACTAGCGGGAGGGACAGATACGCAGTATTTT	CASSLSPPGLAGGTDTQYF
TRBJ2-3	TRBV10-1	.	.	TGCGCCAGCACAATCGCGCGCACAGATACGCAGTATTTT	CASTIARTDTQYF
TRBJ1-2	TRBV4-3	.	.	TGCGCCAGCAGCCAAGGGTTTCGTTTCGGGACTGACTATGGCTACACCTTC	CASSQGFRFGTDYGYTF
TRBJ2-2	TRBV6-2/TRBV6-3	.	.	TGTGCCAGCAGTCCGACATTCCTCCCCGGGGAGCTGTTTTTT	CASSPTFLPGELFF
TRBJ2-2	TRBV14	once	TRBD1	TGTGCCAGCAGTATGGACAGGGGGCAGATTACCGGGGAGCTGTTTTTT	CASSMDRGQITGELFF
TRBJ2-1	TRBV19	once	TRBD2	TGTGCCAGTAGCCCGGGACTAGCGGTCTCCGGGGAGTTCTTC	CASSPGLAVSGEFF
TRBJ1-5	TRBV7-9	.	TRBD1	TGTGCCAGCAGCTTATCGGAAGGGGGCCAGCCCCAGCATTTT	CASSLSEGGQPQHF
TRBJ2-3	TRBV5-4	.	TRBD2	TGTGCCAGCAGCCTGGGGACTAGCAGTCCAGATACGCAGTATTTT	CASSLGTSSPDTQYF
TRBJ2-7	TRBV5-6	.	TRBD1	TGTGCCAGCAGCTCGACCGGGACAGGGATCCACGAGCAGTACTTC	CASSSTGTGIHEQYF
TRBJ1-1	TRBV20-1	.	TRBD1	TGCAGTGCTCGGGACAGGGAAACTTTCTTT	CSARDRETFF
TRBJ2-7	TRBV6-2/TRBV6-3	.	.	TGTGCCAGCAGTAACCAACTAGCCTCAACCTACGAGCAGTACTTC	CASSNQLASTYEQYF
TRBJ2-6	TRBV6-1	.	.	TGTGCCAGCAGTGAATGGGGGCCCTCTGGGGCCAACGTCCTGACTTTC	CASSEWGPSGANVLTF
TRBJ1-2	TRBV5-1	.	.	TGCGCCAGCAGCTTTGAGCTAGCTAACTATGGCTACACCTTC	CASSFELANYGYTF
TRBJ2-7	TRBV23-1	few	.	TGCGCCAGCAGTCAATTTAGCGGCGGCTTATGGCGAGCGGACCAACAAATGTGTGAGCAGTACTTC	CASSQFSGGLWRADQQMCEQYF
TRBJ2-7	TRBV28	.	.	TGTGCCAGCCACGGGAACCACGACGAGCAGTACTTC	CASHGNHDEQYF
TRBJ2-2	TRBV2	once	.	TGTGCCAGCAGAATTCCGGGACTCGTCACCGGGGAGCTGTTTTTT	CASRIPGLVTGELFF
TRBJ2-7	TRBV3-1/TRBV3-2	.	.	TGTGCCAGCAGCCAAGGTAGACAGGCCTCCTACGAGCAGTACTTC	CASSQGRQASYEQYF
TRBJ2-7	TRBV27	.	TRBD1	TGTGCCAGCAGTTTACGGGACAGGGGGCTTCCCTACGAGCAGTACTTC	CASSLRDRGLPYEQYF
TRBJ2-7	TRBV18	.	.	TGTGCCAGCTCACCGTCCCCGATCCCCTACGAGCAGTACTTC	CASSPSPIPYEQYF
TRBJ2-1	TRBV28	.	TRBD2	TGTGCCAGCAGTTTATACACCGGGACTAGCGCCTACAATGAGCAGTTCTTC	CASSLYTGTSAYNEQFF
TRBJ1-5	TRBV19	.	.	TGTGCCAGTAGTATCCTCGGGTTGGCCGGGAATCAGCCCCAGCATTTT	CASSILGLAGNQPQHF
TRBJ2-7	TRBV29-1	once	TRBD2	TGCAGCGTGAAGGGACTAGCGGGAGTCTACGAGCAGTACTTC	CSVKGLAGVYEQYF